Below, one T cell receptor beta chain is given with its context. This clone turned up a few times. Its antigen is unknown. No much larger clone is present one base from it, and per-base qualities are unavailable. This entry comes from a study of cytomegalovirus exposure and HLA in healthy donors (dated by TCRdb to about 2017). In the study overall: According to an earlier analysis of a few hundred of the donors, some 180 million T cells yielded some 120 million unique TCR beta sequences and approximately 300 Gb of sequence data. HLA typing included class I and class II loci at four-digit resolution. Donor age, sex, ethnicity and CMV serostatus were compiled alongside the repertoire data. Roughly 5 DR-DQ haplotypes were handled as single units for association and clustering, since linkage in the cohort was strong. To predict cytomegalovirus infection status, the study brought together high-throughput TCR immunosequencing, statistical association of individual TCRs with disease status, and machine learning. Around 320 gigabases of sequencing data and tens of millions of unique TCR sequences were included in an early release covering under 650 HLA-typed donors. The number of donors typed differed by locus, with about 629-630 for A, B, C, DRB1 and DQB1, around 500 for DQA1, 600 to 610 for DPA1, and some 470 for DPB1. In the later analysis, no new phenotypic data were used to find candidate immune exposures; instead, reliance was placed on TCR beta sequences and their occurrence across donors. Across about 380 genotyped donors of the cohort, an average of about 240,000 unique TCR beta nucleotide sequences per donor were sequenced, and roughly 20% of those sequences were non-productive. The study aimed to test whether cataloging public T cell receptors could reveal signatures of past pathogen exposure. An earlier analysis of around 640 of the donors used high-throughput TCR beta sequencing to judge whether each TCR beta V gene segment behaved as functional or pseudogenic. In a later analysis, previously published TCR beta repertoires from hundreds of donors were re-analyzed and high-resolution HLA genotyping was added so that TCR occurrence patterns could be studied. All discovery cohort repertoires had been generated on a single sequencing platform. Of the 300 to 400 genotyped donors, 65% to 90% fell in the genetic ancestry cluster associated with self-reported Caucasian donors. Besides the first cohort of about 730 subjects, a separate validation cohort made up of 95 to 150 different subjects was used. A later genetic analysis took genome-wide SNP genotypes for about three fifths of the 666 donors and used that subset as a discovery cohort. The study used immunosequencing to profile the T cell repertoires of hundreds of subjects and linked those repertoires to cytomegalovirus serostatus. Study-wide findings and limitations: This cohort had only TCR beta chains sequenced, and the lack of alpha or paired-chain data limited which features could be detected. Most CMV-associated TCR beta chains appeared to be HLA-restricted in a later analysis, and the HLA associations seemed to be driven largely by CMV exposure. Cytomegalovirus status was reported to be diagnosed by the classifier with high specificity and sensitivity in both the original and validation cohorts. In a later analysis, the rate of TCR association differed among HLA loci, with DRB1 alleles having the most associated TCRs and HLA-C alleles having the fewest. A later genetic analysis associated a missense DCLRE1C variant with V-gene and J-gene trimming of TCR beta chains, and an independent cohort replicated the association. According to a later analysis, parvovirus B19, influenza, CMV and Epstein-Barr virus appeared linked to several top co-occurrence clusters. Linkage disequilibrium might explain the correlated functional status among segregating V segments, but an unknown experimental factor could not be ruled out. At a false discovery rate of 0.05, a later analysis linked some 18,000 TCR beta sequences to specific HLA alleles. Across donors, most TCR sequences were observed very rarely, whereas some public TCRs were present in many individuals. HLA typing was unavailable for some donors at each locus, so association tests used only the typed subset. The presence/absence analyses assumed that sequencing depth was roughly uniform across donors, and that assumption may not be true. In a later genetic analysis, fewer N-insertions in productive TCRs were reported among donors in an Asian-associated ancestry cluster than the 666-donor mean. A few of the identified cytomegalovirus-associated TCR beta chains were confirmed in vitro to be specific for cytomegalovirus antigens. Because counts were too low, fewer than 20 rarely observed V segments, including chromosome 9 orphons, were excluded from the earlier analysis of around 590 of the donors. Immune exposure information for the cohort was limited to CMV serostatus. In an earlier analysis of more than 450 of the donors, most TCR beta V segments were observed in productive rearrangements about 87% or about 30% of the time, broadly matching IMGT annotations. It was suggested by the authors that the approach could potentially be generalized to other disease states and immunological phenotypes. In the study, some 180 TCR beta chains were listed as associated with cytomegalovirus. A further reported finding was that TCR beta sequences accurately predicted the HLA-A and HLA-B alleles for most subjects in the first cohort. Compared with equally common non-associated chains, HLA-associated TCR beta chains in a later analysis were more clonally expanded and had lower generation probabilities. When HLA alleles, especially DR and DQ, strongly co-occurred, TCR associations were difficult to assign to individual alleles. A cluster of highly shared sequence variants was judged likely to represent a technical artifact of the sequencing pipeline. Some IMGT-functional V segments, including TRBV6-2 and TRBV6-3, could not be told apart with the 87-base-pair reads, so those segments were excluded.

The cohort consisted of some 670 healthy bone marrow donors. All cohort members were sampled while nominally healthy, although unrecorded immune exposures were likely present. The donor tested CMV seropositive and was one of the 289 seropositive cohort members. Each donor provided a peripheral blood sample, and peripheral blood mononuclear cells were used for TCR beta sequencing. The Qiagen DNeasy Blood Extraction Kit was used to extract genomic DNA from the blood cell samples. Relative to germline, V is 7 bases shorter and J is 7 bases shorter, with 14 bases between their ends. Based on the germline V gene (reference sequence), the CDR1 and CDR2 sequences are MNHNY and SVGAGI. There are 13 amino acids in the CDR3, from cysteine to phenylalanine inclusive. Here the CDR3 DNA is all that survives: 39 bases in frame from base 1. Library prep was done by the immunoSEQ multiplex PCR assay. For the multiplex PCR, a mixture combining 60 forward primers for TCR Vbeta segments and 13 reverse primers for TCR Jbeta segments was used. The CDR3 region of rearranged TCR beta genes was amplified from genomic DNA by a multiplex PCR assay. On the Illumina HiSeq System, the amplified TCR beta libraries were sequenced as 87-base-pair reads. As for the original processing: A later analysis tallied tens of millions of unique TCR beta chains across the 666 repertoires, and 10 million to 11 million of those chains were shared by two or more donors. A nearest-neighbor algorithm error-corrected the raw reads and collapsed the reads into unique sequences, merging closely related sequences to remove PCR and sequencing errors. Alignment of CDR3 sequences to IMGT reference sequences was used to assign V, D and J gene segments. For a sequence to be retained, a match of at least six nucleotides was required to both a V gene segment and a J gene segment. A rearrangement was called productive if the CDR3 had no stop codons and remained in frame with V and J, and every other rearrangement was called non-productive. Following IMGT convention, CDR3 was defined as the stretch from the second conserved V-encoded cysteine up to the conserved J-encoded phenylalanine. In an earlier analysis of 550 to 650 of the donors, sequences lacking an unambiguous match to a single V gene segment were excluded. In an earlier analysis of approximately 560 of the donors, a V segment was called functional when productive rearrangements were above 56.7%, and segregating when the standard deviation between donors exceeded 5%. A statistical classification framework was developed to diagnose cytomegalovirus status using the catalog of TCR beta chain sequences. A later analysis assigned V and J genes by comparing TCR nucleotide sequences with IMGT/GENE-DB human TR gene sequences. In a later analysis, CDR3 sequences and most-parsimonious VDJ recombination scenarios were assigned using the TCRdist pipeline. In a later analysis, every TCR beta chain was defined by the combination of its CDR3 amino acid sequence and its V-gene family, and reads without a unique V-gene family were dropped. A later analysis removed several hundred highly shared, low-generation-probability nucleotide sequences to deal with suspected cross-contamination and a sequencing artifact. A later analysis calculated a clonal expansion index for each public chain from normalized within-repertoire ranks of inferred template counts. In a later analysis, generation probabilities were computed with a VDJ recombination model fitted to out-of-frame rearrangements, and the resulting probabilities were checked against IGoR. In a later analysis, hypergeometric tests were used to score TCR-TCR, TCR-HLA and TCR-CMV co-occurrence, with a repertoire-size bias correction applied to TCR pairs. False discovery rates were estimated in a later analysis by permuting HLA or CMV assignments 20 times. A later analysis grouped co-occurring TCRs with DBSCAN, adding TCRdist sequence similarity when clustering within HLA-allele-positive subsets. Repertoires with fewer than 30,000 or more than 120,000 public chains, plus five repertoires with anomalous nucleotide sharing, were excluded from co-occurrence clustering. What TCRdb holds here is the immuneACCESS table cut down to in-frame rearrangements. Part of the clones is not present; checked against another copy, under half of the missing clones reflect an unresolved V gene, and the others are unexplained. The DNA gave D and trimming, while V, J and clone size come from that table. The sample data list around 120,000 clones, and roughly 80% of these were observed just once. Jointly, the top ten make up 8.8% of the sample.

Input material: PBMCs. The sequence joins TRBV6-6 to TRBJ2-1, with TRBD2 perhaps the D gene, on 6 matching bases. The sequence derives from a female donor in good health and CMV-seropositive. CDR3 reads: CASNRLEANEQFF. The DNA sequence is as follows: TGTGCCAGCAACCGACTAGAAGCTAATGAGCAGTTCTTC.